This T cell receptor beta chain was retrieved from a study of blood T cell repertoires in COVID-19. About the research overall: There were acute and convalescent COVID-19 samples, and they came from the United States, Italy and Spain. From T cells, B-cell-depleted T cells, or PBMCs came the material, which was cDNA or gDNA.

In the study's own analysis: Amplification from reference gene primers served as the basis for estimated nucleated cell counts. TCRdb keeps only in-frame clones here, not all; method: immunoSEQ multiplex PCR. That table is the source of V, J and clone size, and D and trimming were worked out from the DNA. This table has about 54,000 clones, 85% appearing once. Germline loops: CDR1 LNHNV, CDR2 YYDKDF (reference sequence). This CDR3 is 14 amino acids long. J lost 2 bases, V lost 7 bases, and 6 bases had no gene match. Material: peripheral blood. The rearrangement uses TRBV15 and TRBJ2-7, with 9 bases identical to TRBD2. The TCR originated in a human donor in a cohort sampled during active COVID-19. The CDR3 DNA follows: TGTGCCACCACTCCCCGACTAGCGGCCTACGAGCAGTACTTC. It is translated as CATTPRLAAYEQYF.